A selection of T cell receptor beta chains follows, all from one sample in a study of blood T cell repertoires in COVID-19. Only in-frame clones appear in the TCRdb table, and some are missing; sequencing was by immunoSEQ multiplex PCR. The repertoire has 210,000 or so clones, about 83% of them found once; the top ten carry more than 4.5%. Sequencing used PBMCs or T cells enriched from blood (not recorded which). The receptors stem from a woman aged 50 to 60 who had been exposed to COVID-19. Each CDR3 is given with its conserved first and last residue. D genes are given only for firm matches. Part of the rows lack a size; the others show once, few, many or a class for expanded clones.

d_call	j_call	v_call	clone_size	cdr3_aa	cdr3_nt
NA	TRBJ1-4	TRBV5-4	NA	CASSQEATNEKLFF	TGTGCCAGCAGCCAGGAAGCAACTAATGAAAAACTGTTTTTT
NA	TRBJ1-5	TRBV7-2	NA	CASRQDSNQPQHF	TGTGCCAGCAGACAGGATAGCAATCAGCCCCAGCATTTT
NA	TRBJ1-2	TRBV7-9	once	CASSVLEAYTF	TGTGCCAGCAGCGTTCTTGAGGCCTACACCTTC
NA	TRBJ1-1	TRBV6-1	NA	CASSEGRAFF	TGTGCCAGCAGTGAAGGGAGAGCTTTCTTT
TRBD1	TRBJ2-2	TRBV2	few	CASTPRTGKTGELFF	TGTGCCAGCACTCCAAGGACAGGGAAAACCGGGGAGCTGTTTTTT
TRBD1	TRBJ1-1	TRBV3-1/TRBV3-2	NA	CASSHPGQNAEAFF	TGTGCCAGCAGCCACCCGGGACAGAACGCTGAAGCTTTCTTT
NA	TRBJ1-4	TRBV28	NA	CASSPTGTTNEKLFF	TGTGCCAGCAGTCCGACAGGAACAACTAATGAAAAACTGTTTTTT
TRBD1	TRBJ2-2	TRBV3-1/TRBV3-2	NA	CASSLTGGSGTGELFF	TGTGCCAGCAGCCTGACAGGGGGCTCAGGCACCGGGGAGCTGTTTTTT
NA	TRBJ2-5	TRBV28	NA	CASSGPGGGETQYF	TGTGCCAGCAGTGGTCCGGGAGGGGGCGAGACCCAGTACTTC
TRBD2	TRBJ2-1	TRBV19	NA	CASSGASGVSNEQFF	TGTGCCAGTAGTGGGGCGAGCGGGGTTTCCAATGAGCAGTTCTTC
NA	TRBJ2-7	TRBV5-4	once	CASSLGGGLSSYEQYF	TGTGCCAGCAGCTTGGGGGGGGGCCTTAGCTCCTACGAGCAGTACTTC
NA	TRBJ1-6	TRBV12-3/TRBV12-4	NA	CASSSGGHSPLHF	TGTGCCAGCAGCAGCGGAGGGCATTCACCCCTCCACTTT
TRBD1	TRBJ1-1	TRBV30	once	CAWSGRGLRTEAFF	TGTGCCTGGAGTGGCAGGGGGCTGAGGACTGAAGCTTTCTTT
NA	TRBJ1-5	TRBV5-1	NA	CASSPDSPNQPQHF	TGCGCCAGCAGCCCGGACAGTCCGAATCAGCCCCAGCATTTT
NA	TRBJ2-5	TRBV11-2	once	CASSSRVQETQYF	TGTGCCAGCAGCTCGAGAGTGCAAGAGACCCAGTACTTC
NA	TRBJ2-3	TRBV5-1	NA	CASSLDSSTDTQYF	TGCGCCAGCAGCTTGGATTCTAGCACAGATACGCAGTATTTT
NA	TRBJ2-6	TRBV4-2	NA	CASSQPDRTVSGANVLTF	TGTGCCAGCAGCCAACCCGACAGGACCGTCTCTGGGGCCAACGTCCTGACTTTC
NA	TRBJ1-1	TRBV19	NA	CASSIRGGNTEAFF	TGTGCCAGTAGTATAAGAGGGGGGAACACTGAAGCTTTCTTT
NA	TRBJ1-1	TRBV19	NA	CASSAGLWNTEAFF	TGTGCCAGTAGTGCGGGACTCTGGAACACTGAAGCTTTCTTT
NA	TRBJ1-2	TRBV30	NA	CAWSGGGVAGYTF	TGTGCCTGGAGTGGTGGCGGGGTTGCCGGCTACACCTTC
TRBD2	TRBJ2-3	TRBV18	NA	CASSPLVSGGLGDTQYF	TGTGCCAGCTCACCACTTGTCAGCGGGGGTTTAGGAGATACGCAGTATTTT
TRBD1	TRBJ2-1	TRBV7-9	NA	CASSPDRVRNEQFF	TGTGCCAGCAGCCCCGACAGGGTCCGCAATGAGCAGTTCTTC
NA	TRBJ1-1	TRBV5-1	NA	CASSPGGGNTEAFF	TGCGCCAGCAGCCCCGGCGGCGGGAACACTGAAGCTTTCTTT
NA	TRBJ2-1	TRBV5-5	NA	CASSLYLEQFF	TGTGCCAGCAGCTTATATCTAGAGCAGTTCTTC
TRBD1	TRBJ1-2	TRBV19	NA	CASSDLSGTGGFYGYTF	TGTGCCAGTAGTGATCTCTCCGGGACAGGGGGTTTCTATGGCTACACCTTC
NA	TRBJ1-1	TRBV29-1	NA	CSVERGGGTEAFF	TGCAGCGTTGAACGCGGGGGAGGGACTGAAGCTTTCTTT
NA	TRBJ2-6	TRBV2	NA	CASSEQGPHSGANVLTF	TGTGCCAGCAGTGAACAGGGCCCTCACTCTGGGGCCAACGTCCTGACTTTC
TRBD1	TRBJ1-1	TRBV7-9	NA	CASSFGQGKAEAFF	TGTGCCAGCAGCTTCGGACAGGGGAAGGCTGAAGCTTTCTTT
TRBD1	TRBJ1-5	TRBV2	once	CASSESRGLQPQHF	TGTGCCAGCAGTGAAAGCAGGGGGTTGCAGCCCCAGCATTTT
NA	TRBJ2-5	TRBV12-3/TRBV12-4	NA	CASSLRRGETQYF	TGTGCCAGCAGTTTACGGAGGGGAGAGACCCAGTACTTC
NA	TRBJ2-5	TRBV24-1	NA	CATSDSTGQETQYF	TGTGCCACCAGTGATTCGACGGGACAAGAGACCCAGTACTTC
TRBD2	TRBJ2-1	TRBV3-1/TRBV3-2	NA	CASRSTSGAHNEQFF	TGTGCCAGCAGGAGCACTAGCGGGGCACACAATGAGCAGTTCTTC
NA	TRBJ1-5	TRBV20-1	NA	CSASFQGSNQPQHF	TGCAGTGCTAGTTTTCAGGGGAGCAATCAGCCCCAGCATTTT
TRBD2	TRBJ2-7	TRBV5-1	NA	CASSWTSGGKRNEQYF	TGCGCCAGCAGCTGGACAAGCGGGGGAAAACGGAACGAGCAGTACTTC
TRBD1	TRBJ1-1	TRBV19	NA	CASSVRPGQGLEAFF	TGTGCCAGTAGTGTTAGACCGGGACAGGGACTTGAAGCTTTCTTT
TRBD1	TRBJ1-6	TRBV5-1	NA	CASSAEGIRDSTNSPLHF	TGCGCCAGCAGCGCGGAAGGTATCCGGGACAGTACTAATTCACCCCTCCACTTT
NA	TRBJ1-2	TRBV6-4	NA	CASSAGYHYGYTF	TGTGCCAGCAGCGCGGGTTACCATTATGGCTACACCTTC
TRBD2	TRBJ2-1	TRBV7-8	NA	CASSLRAGGPDEQFF	TGTGCCAGCAGCTTAAGGGCGGGGGGGCCGGATGAGCAGTTCTTC
NA	TRBJ1-2	TRBV7-2	NA	CASSLSPGNYGYTF	TGTGCCAGCAGCTTATCTCCAGGGAACTATGGCTACACCTTC
NA	TRBJ1-1	TRBV28	NA	CASKEGRGGGTEAFF	TGTGCCAGCAAAGAGGGAAGGGGAGGAGGCACTGAAGCTTTCTTT
NA	TRBJ1-4	TRBV30	NA	CAWSRNEKLFF	TGTGCCTGGAGCCGTAATGAAAAACTGTTTTTT
TRBD1	TRBJ1-4	TRBV7-2	NA	CASSLAGQGSKLFF	TGTGCCAGCAGCTTAGCGGGACAGGGGTCAAAACTGTTTTTT